Described below is a single T cell receptor beta chain sequence and its context. Its antigen is still unknown. The CDR3 consists of 13 residues. Trimming removed 6 bases at V and 10 bases at J, with 18 bases between. Germline V gene data show CDR1 as MDHEN and CDR2 as SYDVKM. These data belong to a study of T cell responses to AZD1222 COVID-19 vaccine. Study-wide results and limits: In the spike-specific TCR repertoire, nearly half reportedly target unmutated variant regions. Mostly white British, mostly female donors; authors suggested clonal diversity may be underestimated. Spike-specific TCR depth and breadth grew after two AZD1222 doses. None of the repertoires were sampled until the peak T cell response had passed.

Sequencing used immunoSEQ multiplex PCR; TCRdb keeps in-frame clones, though not all of them. The sample comprises about 110,000 clones, approximately 85% of which are singletons, and roughly 13% rests with the top ten. The chain couples TRBV28 to TRBJ1-1; the D is unclear. This clonotype originated in an adult in good health. The specimen comprised peripheral blood, sampled on day 0 of MenACWY control vaccination. Here the CDR3 reads CASSLSGKVGAFF. In DNA, the CDR3 is TGTGCCAGCAGCCTATCTGGGAAAGTTGGAGCTTTCTTT.